This T cell receptor beta chain was captured in a study of T cell changes during pregnancy in multiple sclerosis. Assay used: immunoSEQ multiplex PCR; TCRdb lists only in-frame clones, some missing. The table lists some 80,000 clones, 90% to 95% of them singletons. Unmatched junction bases numbered 4, after V lost 5 bases and J lost 3 bases. Germline values: CDR1 SGHVS, CDR2 FNYEAQ. The CDR3 extends over 15 amino acids. The TCR comes from a female donor with multiple sclerosis, enrolled in a pregnancy study. The input for sequencing was peripheral blood, taken in the second trimester of pregnancy. The chain is built from TRBV7-6 and TRBJ2-3, with 11 bases fitting TRBD2. The CDR3 DNA sequence: TGTGCCAGCAGCCCCCGGACTAGCGGGACAGATACGCAGTATTTT. This translates into CASSPRTSGTDTQYF.